The T cell receptor (beta chain) under discussion was sequenced for a study of blood T cell repertoires in COVID-19. Sequencing used immunoSEQ multiplex PCR; TCRdb keeps in-frame clones, though not all of them. The table lists 300,000 to 450,000 clones, around 87% of them singletons, with 1.3% in the top ten. The CDR3 loop spans 12 amino acids. V lost 8 bases to trimming and J lost 1 base, with 9 bases between them. Germline assignment: CDR1 ENHRY and CDR2 SYGVKD. Sequencing was performed on PBMCs or T cells enriched from blood (not recorded which). The gene calls are TRBV10-3 and TRBJ2-7; tentatively, D is TRBD1 (6 bases). The sequence was collected from a man aged 25 to 40 who had recovered from COVID-19. The CDR3, as DNA: TGTGCCATCTTGAGGGGGTCCTACGAGCAGTACTTC. This encodes CAILRGSYEQYF.